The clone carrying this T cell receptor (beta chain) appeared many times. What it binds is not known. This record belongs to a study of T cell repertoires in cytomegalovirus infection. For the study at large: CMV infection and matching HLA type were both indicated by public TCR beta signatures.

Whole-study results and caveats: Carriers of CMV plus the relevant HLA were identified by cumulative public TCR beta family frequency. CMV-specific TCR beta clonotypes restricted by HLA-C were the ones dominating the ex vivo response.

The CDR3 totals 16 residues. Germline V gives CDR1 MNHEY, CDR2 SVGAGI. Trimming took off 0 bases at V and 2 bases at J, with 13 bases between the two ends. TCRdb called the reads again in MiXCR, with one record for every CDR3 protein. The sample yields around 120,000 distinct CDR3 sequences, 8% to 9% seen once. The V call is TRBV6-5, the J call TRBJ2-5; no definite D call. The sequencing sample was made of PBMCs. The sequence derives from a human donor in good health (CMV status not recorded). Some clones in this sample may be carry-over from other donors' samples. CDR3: CASSYSRQYVQETQYF. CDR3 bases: TGTGCCAGCAGTTACTCGCGGCAGTATGTTCAAGAGACCCAGTACTTC.